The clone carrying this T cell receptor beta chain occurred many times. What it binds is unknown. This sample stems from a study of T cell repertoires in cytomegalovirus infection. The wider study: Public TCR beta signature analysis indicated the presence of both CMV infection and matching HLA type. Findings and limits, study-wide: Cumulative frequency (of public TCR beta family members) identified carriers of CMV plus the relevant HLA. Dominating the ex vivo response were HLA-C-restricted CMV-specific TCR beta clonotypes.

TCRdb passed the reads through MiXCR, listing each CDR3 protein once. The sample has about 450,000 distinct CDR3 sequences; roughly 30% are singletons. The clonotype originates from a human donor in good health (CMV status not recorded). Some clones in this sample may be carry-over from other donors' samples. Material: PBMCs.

CDR3 in DNA: TGTGCCAGCAGCTCAACGACTAGCGGGGGGGCCTGGGAGACCCAGTACTTC. The encoded protein is CASSSTTSGGAWETQYF. This chain links TRBV7-9 with TRBJ2-5; 14 nucleotides match TRBD2. The V gene's germline CDR1 is SEHNR and CDR2 FQNEAQ (reference sequence). The CDR3 contains 17 residues. V was clipped by 4 bases and J by 5 bases; unmatched bases: 9.